These 4 T cell receptor beta chains were all obtained from the same sample, sequenced in a study of response to subunit inactivated influenza vaccine. Using its own MiXCR run on the RT-PCR reads, TCRdb lists one record per CDR3 protein. This table holds 530,000 or so distinct CDR3 sequences, roughly 27% found once. This sample comprised CD4+ T cells sorted from PBMCs, obtained 5 days after vaccination. All receptors come from a man aged 45-65 years who received an inactivated influenza vaccine.

This clonotype turned up a few times. The V call is TRBV18, the J call TRBJ2-1, with 7 bases identical to TRBD1. J lost 8 bases, V lost 4 bases, and 8 bases had no gene match. Germline loops: CDR1 KGHSH, CDR2 LQKENI. This CDR3 has 14 residues. The CDR3 reads CASSLADRADEQFF. CDR3 nucleotide sequence: TGTGCCAGCTCACTCGCTGACAGGGCTGATGAGCAGTTCTTC.

Remarks on this clonotype: One base away lies a much larger clone, so this may be a sequencing read error. CDR3 sequence: CATSRDKGVNTWELFF. In DNA form, the CDR3 reads TGTGCCACCAGCAGAGATAAAGGAGTGAACACCTGGGAGCTGTTTTTT. V and J are TRBV15 and TRBJ2-2; D gene uncertain. Germline assignment: CDR1 LNHNV and CDR2 YYDKDF (reference sequence). The CDR3 runs 16 residues.

The chain recombines TRBV11-3 with TRBJ2-1; D is perhaps TRBD1 or TRBD2 (5 bases each). Trimming left V 5 bases short and J 0 bases short, with 11 bases between. Germline values: CDR1 SGHNT, CDR2 YENEEA. The CDR3 has 15 amino acids. CDR3 region: CASSQGRNSYNEQFF. CDR3 bases: TGTGCCAGCAGCCAGGGACGGAACTCCTACAATGAGCAGTTCTTC.

The chain couples TRBV7-2 to TRBJ2-5, with 14 bases aligning to TRBD2. Germline CDR1 SGHTA, CDR2 FQGNSA. The CDR3 consists of 17 residues. V trimming: 5 bases; J trimming: 1 base; junction bases outside the gene matches: 6. CDR3 nucleotide sequence: TGTGCCAGCAGCCCGTGGACTAGCGGGGGGTTCCAAGAGACCCAGTACTTC. It is translated as CASSPWTSGGFQETQYF.